The subject of this entry is one T cell receptor beta chain. Its matching antigen is unknown. Treatment indicated: approximately 18 received Ad26.COV2.S at low or high dose, single or two shots; about 5 received placebo; per-sample allocation not given. Specimen acquisition occurred on day 63 following the initial vaccine or placebo injection. The repertoire was sequenced with immunoSEQ multiplex PCR; TCRdb's copy has only in-frame clones and lacks some. This sample has 350,000 to 550,000 clones, with roughly nine tenths found just once. The germline V gene encodes CDR1 MNHEY and CDR2 SVGAGI. The CDR3 has 12 residues. The V gene lost 0 bases and the J gene lost 9 bases, with 3 bases spanning the gap. The sample is drawn from a study of Ad26.COV2.S vaccination and SARS-CoV-2 variants. On the study more broadly: The donor participated in the COV1001 trial, in its Ad26.COV2.S arm. Intramuscular Ad26.COV2.S at 5x10^10 or 1x10^11 viral particles.

Study-level results: It was reported that spike-specific CD8+ and CD4+ T cell responses were substantially broad after vaccination.

The sequences come from peripheral blood, collected in a trial of Ad26.COV2.S vaccine versus placebo. The chain combines TRBV6-5 with TRBJ1-6; D remains unclear. This TCR was sampled from a person between 18 and 59 years old who received the Ad26.COV2.S COVID-19 vaccine or a placebo. The DNA of the CDR3 is TGTGCCAGCAGTTACTCGGGTTCACCCCTCCACTTT. Translation gives CASSYSGSPLHF.